This is a list of T cell receptor beta chains from one sample in a study of OX40 agonist ivuxolimab in advanced cancers. Profiled with immunoSEQ multiplex PCR; TCRdb holds only in-frame clones, not every one. Seen here are tens of thousands of clones, approximately 89% observed once, and the top ten hold around 0.76%. Sequences were derived from CD4+ or CD8+ T cells sorted from blood, sampled in a trial of the OX40 agonist ivuxolimab. The receptor source for this set is an adult with an advanced solid tumor such as melanoma, head and neck, liver or kidney cancer. Both conserved end residues are part of each CDR3. The D gene is left open where the match is weak. Size is omitted from some rows. Given values are once, few, many or a class for expanded clones.

clone_size j_call d_call v_call cdr3_nt cdr3_aa
NA TRBJ1-4 TRBD1 TRBV4-1 TGCGCCAGCAGCCAAGTTCGGGGACAGGGCGGTAATGAAAAACTGTTTTTT CASSQVRGQGGNEKLFF
NA TRBJ1-5 NA TRBV10-2 TGCGCCAGCAGTGACGGGGCCCGGCAGCCCCAGCATTTT CASSDGARQPQHF
NA TRBJ1-5 NA TRBV19 TGTGCCAGTAGTATAGCTAGGACAGACAATCAGCCCCAGCATTTT CASSIARTDNQPQHF
NA TRBJ2-3 TRBD1 TRBV18 TGTGCCAGCTCACCACTGAGGACAGGGAGCGGTAGCACAGATACGCAGTATTTT CASSPLRTGSGSTDTQYF
NA TRBJ1-5 NA TRBV18 TGTGCCAGCTCACCACCGGATCAGCCCCAGCATTTT CASSPPDQPQHF
once TRBJ2-1 NA TRBV28 TGTGCCAGCAGTTTAGTTTCGGAGGGTGAGCAGTTCTTC CASSLVSEGEQFF
NA TRBJ2-1 NA TRBV11-3 TGTGCCAGCACCGGGATAGTGGGACAGCAGTTCTTC CASTGIVGQQFF
NA TRBJ2-7 TRBD1 TRBV5-6 TGTGCCAGCAGCTCCCGCCGGACAGGGAGGCCCTACGAGCAGTACTTC CASSSRRTGRPYEQYF
NA TRBJ2-4 NA TRBV6-6 TGTGCCAGCAGTTTAATTTCGGGATTAGCCAAAAACATTCAGTACTTC CASSLISGLAKNIQYF
NA TRBJ2-5 NA TRBV6-6 TGTGCCAGCAGGGAAGGGAGTCGGGAGACCCAGTACTTC CASREGSRETQYF
NA TRBJ2-2 NA TRBV9 TGTGCCAGCAGCGTAGTACCAGGGACGAACGGGGAGCTGTTTTTT CASSVVPGTNGELFF
NA TRBJ1-5 TRBD1 TRBV7-9 TGTGCCAGCAGCGTTGGACAGGGGGACAATCAGCCCCAGCATTTT CASSVGQGDNQPQHF
NA TRBJ1-1 NA TRBV13 TGTGCCAGCAGTCCCCTTGAGTCCGGTCGAGCTTTCTTT CASSPLESGRAFF
NA TRBJ1-1 NA TRBV7-8 TGTGCCAGCAGCGCCCTGGGGGGACTAGCTGAAGCTTTCTTT CASSALGGLAEAFF
NA TRBJ2-5 NA TRBV7-2 TGTGCCAGCAGCTTGGGGTACCCCTACCAAGAGACCCAGTACTTC CASSLGYPYQETQYF
NA TRBJ2-1 NA TRBV19 TGTGCCAGTAGTATCAGGGCCAACTCCTACAATGAGCAGTTCTTC CASSIRANSYNEQFF
NA TRBJ1-5 NA TRBV7-3 TGTGCCAGCAGCTTAACTGGGGGCGGAGAGCCCCAGCATTTT CASSLTGGGEPQHF
NA TRBJ2-7 TRBD2 TRBV5-6 TGTGCCAGCAGCGCCTGGGGACTAAAATACGAGCAGTACTTC CASSAWGLKYEQYF
NA TRBJ2-3 TRBD2 TRBV29-1 TGCAGCGTAACTCCTAGCGGGAGCGGCACAGATACGCAGTATTTT CSVTPSGSGTDTQYF
NA TRBJ2-1 NA TRBV27 TGTGCCAGCAGTTTAGGTGCTCCCTTAGCAGGCACGTACAATGAGCAGTTCTTC CASSLGAPLAGTYNEQFF
NA TRBJ2-6 TRBD1 TRBV18 TGTGCCAGCTCCCCTCGGACAGGGGGGGGATCTGGGGCCAACGTCCTGACTTTC CASSPRTGGGSGANVLTF
NA TRBJ2-7 TRBD2 TRBV7-3 TGTGCCAGCAGCCCCGGGACTAGCTACTACGAGCAGTACTTC CASSPGTSYYEQYF